This passage covers 6 T cell receptor beta chains from one sample sequenced in a study of OX40 agonist ivuxolimab in advanced cancers. The data were produced by immunoSEQ multiplex PCR, yet TCRdb's version contains in-frame clones alone and is incomplete. The repertoire holds 55,000 to 70,000 clones, with approximately 86% as singletons. The sequences come from CD4+ or CD8+ T cells sorted from blood, collected in a trial of the OX40 agonist ivuxolimab. The receptors derive from an adult with an advanced solid tumor such as melanoma, head and neck, liver or kidney cancer.

The chain recombines TRBV18 with TRBJ2-2, with D unresolved. V shed 4 bases and J shed 0 bases, with 12 bases lying between them. The CDR3 length is 16 residues. CDR1 KGHSH and CDR2 LQKENI come from the germline V gene. The CDR3 here is CASSLGVTANTGELFF. The CDR3 nucleotides are TGTGCCAGCTCACTTGGGGTGACCGCGAACACCGGGGAGCTGTTTTTT.

The chain joins TRBV11-2 to TRBJ2-4; TRBD2 aligns across 13 bases. The CDR3 covers 16 residues. V shed 6 bases, J shed 7 bases, and the junction held 9 bases outside the gene matches. Germline V gene sequence: CDR1 SGHAT, CDR2 FQNNGV. The CDR3 region is CASRHTSGGASNIQYF. The CDR3 DNA is TGTGCCAGCAGGCACACTAGCGGGGGGGCCTCGAACATTCAGTACTTC.

The CDR3 loop reads CASSPDTGYGYTF. The CDR3 nucleotides are TGTGCCAGCTCACCAGATACAGGGTATGGCTACACCTTC. V gene TRBV18 combines with J gene TRBJ1-2; D possibly corresponds to TRBD1 (6 bases). The V gene's germline CDR1 is KGHSH and CDR2 LQKENI. This CDR3 comprises 13 residues. Between the trimmed V and J ends, which lost 2 bases and 5 bases, there was a span of 9 bases.

The V gene is TRBV6-1, the J gene TRBJ2-5, with 10 bases aligning to TRBD1. Gene TRBJ2-7 matches the end of the DNA better, so the J call may be wrong. Germline V gene lookup returns CDR1 MNHNS and CDR2 SASEGT. This CDR3 has 14 amino acids. The CDR3: CASYRGTGDYEQYF. CDR3 DNA sequence: TGTGCCAGCTATCGGGGGACAGGGGACTACGAGCAGTACTTC.

The V call is TRBV6-1, the J call TRBJ2-1; 8 nucleotides line up with TRBD2. V was clipped by 6 bases and J by 6 bases; unmatched bases: 7. This CDR3 has 14 amino acids. Looked up from germline, CDR1 is MNHNS and CDR2 is SASEGT. The CDR3 coding sequence is TGTGCCAGCAGCTGGAGCGGGAGTACCAATGAGCAGTTCTTC. This encodes CASSWSGSTNEQFF.

The chain is built from TRBV6-5 and TRBJ2-1; 7 nucleotides align to TRBD1. The germline V gene has CDR1 MNHEY and CDR2 SVGAGI. This CDR3 region has 16 residues. The V segment lost 0 bases and the J segment 4 bases; nucleotides outside the gene matches: 6. The CDR3 DNA reads as TGTGCCAGCAGTTACTCCCCAACAGGGGCTTACAATGAGCAGTTCTTC. Encoded protein: CASSYSPTGAYNEQFF.